The 23 T cell receptor beta chains given below trace back to one sample, sequenced in a study of blood T cell repertoires in COVID-19. Profiled with immunoSEQ multiplex PCR; TCRdb holds only in-frame clones, not every one. The profile shows 250,000 or so clones, roughly 86% of them singletons. The source material was peripheral blood. The receptors originated from a woman aged 55-75 years with acute or convalescent COVID-19.

The chain joins TRBV5-1 to TRBJ2-2; possible D gene TRBD1, 6 bases. The V gene lost 6 bases and the J gene lost 5 bases, with 17 bases spanning the gap. Per the germline V gene, CDR1 is SGHRS and CDR2 is YFSETQ. CDR3 length: 15 residues. CDR3 amino acids: CASIPQGSRTGELFF. CDR3 in DNA: TGCGCCAGCATCCCACAGGGTTCGAGGACCGGGGAGCTGTTTTTT.

V and J are TRBV7-3 and TRBJ2-1; 12 nucleotides match TRBD2. The CDR3 contains 17 residues. V gave up 5 bases and J gave up 0 bases; unmatched junction bases: 5. Germline V gene data show CDR1 as SGHTA and CDR2 as FQGTGA. The CDR3 is CASSPSSGGASYNEQFF. CDR3 coding DNA: TGTGCCAGCAGCCCTTCTAGCGGGGGGGCCTCCTACAATGAGCAGTTCTTC.

This chain joins TRBV7-2 and TRBJ2-3, with TRBD1 matching 8 bases. The CDR3 runs 17 residues. V was clipped by 1 base and J by 2 bases; unmatched bases: 8. In germline, CDR1 is SGHTA, CDR2 FQGNSA. The CDR3 here is CASSLGGQGFSTDTQYF. The CDR3 DNA reads as TGTGCCAGCAGCTTAGGTGGACAGGGATTTTCCACAGATACGCAGTATTTT.

Turning to this clone: Compared with germline, one end of the junction differs, possibly owing to a read error. The V call is TRBV19, the J call TRBJ1-3; D uncertain. Germline V gene sequence: CDR1 LNHDA, CDR2 SQIVND (reference sequence). The CDR3 extends over 13 amino acids. CDR3 amino acids: CASSISGGSTIYF. CDR3 in DNA: TGTGCCAGTAGTATTTCAGGAGGAAGCACCATATATTTT.

This chain links TRBV29-1 with TRBJ1-4, with 10 bases lining up with TRBD1. This CDR3 contains 13 residues. Per germline, CDR1 SQVTM and CDR2 ANQGSEA. The ends lost 4 bases at V and 6 bases at J; junction bases unmatched: 2. In DNA form, the CDR3 reads TGCAGCGTTGGACAGGGGGCTGATGAAAAACTGTTTTTT. Its translation is CSVGQGADEKLFF. Full variable domain (remainder filled in from reference TRBV29-1 and TRBJ1-4): SAVISQKPSRDICQRGTSLTIQCQVDSQVTMMFWYRQQPGQSLTLIATANQGSEATYESGFVIDKFPISRPNLTFSTLTVSNMSPEDSSIYLCSVGQGADEKLFFGSGTQLSVL.

In DNA, the CDR3 is TGTGCCAGCAGTTATTACCCTCCGGGGAAGTATGGCTACACCTTC. Its translation: CASSYYPPGKYGYTF. This chain uses TRBV6-5 with TRBJ1-2; no clear D gene. CDR3 length: 15 residues. CDR1 is MNHEY, CDR2 SVGAGI, per germline. Trimming removed 3 bases at V and 5 bases at J, with 16 bases between.

This clone was seen once. This chain uses TRBV6-1 with TRBJ2-7; 15 bases are shared with TRBD2. The CDR3 consists of 19 residues. Germline V CDR1 and CDR2: MNHNS, SASEGT. Trimming at V came to 2 bases and at J to 0 bases, leaving 8 bases not matched to a gene. CDR3 bases: TGTGCCAGCAGTGAACACTGGACTAGCGGGGGGGTCAGCTCCTACGAGCAGTACTTC. Amino acid sequence: CASSEHWTSGGVSSYEQYF.

This chain links TRBV6-5 with TRBJ2-1; 14 bases map to TRBD2. The germline V gene encodes CDR1 MNHEY and CDR2 SVGAGI. This CDR3 is 16 amino acids long. J lost 9 bases, V lost 2 bases, and 6 bases had no gene match. In nucleotides, the CDR3 is TGTGCCAGCAGTTACAGGGGACTAGCGGGAGTCGGTGAGCAGTTCTTC. Its translation: CASSYRGLAGVGEQFF.

The J gene is TRBJ2-1, the V gene TRBV29-1; 8 bases fit TRBD2. The germline gives CDR1 SQVTM, CDR2 ANQGSEA. This CDR3 is built from 14 residues. Trimming at V came to 4 bases and at J to 7 bases, leaving 9 bases not matched to a gene. In DNA, the CDR3 is TGCAGCGTTGCCCGGGAGGGACTGCTGAATGAGCAGTTCTTC. Encoded protein: CSVAREGLLNEQFF.

The V call is TRBV7-3, the J call TRBJ1-1; 8 nucleotides align to TRBD1. CDR1 SGHTA and CDR2 FQGTGA come from the germline V gene. V lost 5 bases and J lost 6; bases outside the gene matches: 8. The CDR3 runs 14 residues. CDR3 bases: TGTGCCAGCAGCATCTTCCAGGGGGCGGCTGAAGCTTTCTTT. Its protein product is CASSIFQGAAEAFF.

The chain links TRBV7-2 to TRBJ2-7; perhaps TRBD1 as D (6 bases). Trimming shortened V by 2 bases and J by 3 bases, and 8 bases separated the two germline ends. CDR1 and CDR2 (germline): SGHTA, FQGNSA. This CDR3 is built from 13 residues. The chain's CDR3 is CASSLTGNYEQYF. Written as DNA, the CDR3 is TGTGCCAGCAGCTTAACAGGGAACTACGAGCAGTACTTC. Complete variable domain (other parts from reference TRBV7-2 and TRBJ2-7): GAGVSQSPSNKVTEKGKDVELRCDPISGHTALYWYRQSLGQGLEFLIYFQGNSAPDKSGLPSDRFSAERTGGSVSTLTIQRTQQEDSAVYLCASSLTGNYEQYFGPGTRLTVT.

The J gene is TRBJ1-2, the V gene TRBV13; D not certain. V lost 6 bases, J lost 7 bases, and 15 bases lay in between. This CDR3 contains 13 residues. The germline gives CDR1 PRHDT, CDR2 FYEKMQ (reference sequence). The CDR3 coding sequence is TGTGCCAGCAGACCACCCGGAGCCCCTGGCTACACCTTC. This gives the protein CASRPPGAPGYTF.

V gene TRBV6-5 combines with J gene TRBJ2-3; D gene unclear. Trimming stripped 0 bases from V and 4 bases from J, with 5 bases between. The CDR3 extends over 13 amino acids. Germline CDR1 and CDR2: MNHEY and SVGAGI. In DNA form, the CDR3 reads TGTGCCAGCAGTTACTCGTATCCAGATACGCAGTATTTT. Protein product: CASSYSYPDTQYF.

The genes are TRBV14 and TRBJ2-5; perhaps TRBD2 as D (6 bases). Germline V lookup: CDR1 SGHDN, CDR2 FVKESK. Trimming left V 1 base short and J 7 bases short, with 13 bases between. The CDR3 loop spans 14 amino acids. The CDR3 region has the DNA TGTGCCAGCAGCCAAGGATTTAGCGGCGGGACCCAGTACTTC. Translation: CASSQGFSGGTQYF.

This chain connects TRBV28 to TRBJ2-1, with D possibly being TRBD2 (6 bases). The CDR3 extends over 11 amino acids. V lost 7 bases, J lost 14 bases, and 15 bases lay in between. CDR1 is MDHEN and CDR2 is SYDVKM in the germline V gene. The CDR3 bases are TGTGCCAGCAAGGCGGGCAGGGAGGAGTTCTTC. Amino acids: CASKAGREEFF.

The V and J genes are TRBV15 and TRBJ2-7; TRBD1 might be the D (5 bases). Germline CDR1 reads LNHNV; CDR2 reads YYDKDF (reference sequence). The CDR3 extends over 17 amino acids. V gave up 0 bases and J gave up 0 bases, with 15 bases separating them. The CDR3 spells CATSRDFGSGLSYEQYF. CDR3 in DNA: TGTGCCACCAGCAGAGATTTTGGGTCAGGGCTCTCCTACGAGCAGTACTTC.

In nucleotides, the CDR3 is TGTGCCAGCAGTGGAGGATCAGCTAACTATGGCTACACCTTC. Protein product: CASSGGSANYGYTF. The chain has TRBV28 and TRBJ1-2; D gene ambiguous. The CDR3 has 14 residues. In germline, CDR1 is MDHEN, CDR2 SYDVKM. V lost 5 bases and J 0 bases, leaving 10 bases between the germline ends.

A note on this clone: In the same sample, other DNA sequences code for this CDR3. This CDR3 is CASSGDSNSPLHF. DNA for the CDR3: TGTGCCAGCAGTGGGGACAGTAATTCACCCCTCCACTTT. The chain uses TRBV2 and TRBJ1-6; 7 bases line up with TRBD1. Germline-derived CDR1 and CDR2 are SNHLY and FYNNEI. The CDR3 length is 13 residues. After removal of 4 bases from V and 6 bases from J, the junction contained 0 bases not matched to a gene. The whole variable domain, remainder taken from reference TRBV2 and TRBJ1-6, is EPEVTQTPSHQVTQMGQEVILRCVPISNHLYFYWYRQILGQKVEFLVSFYNNEISEKSEIFDDQFSVERPDGSNFTLKIRSTKLEDSAMYFCASSGDSNSPLHFGNGTRLTVT.

The chain recombines TRBV10-2 with TRBJ2-7; the match to TRBD1 covers 8 bases. J was trimmed by 2 bases and V by 11 bases; bases with no gene match: 14. CDR1 and CDR2 from the germline V gene are WSHSY and SAAADI. This CDR3 region has 15 residues. CDR3 residues: CAVIPETGAPYEQYF. CDR3 DNA: TGCGCCGTAATACCCGAGACAGGGGCCCCCTACGAGCAGTACTTC.

The CDR3 here is CASRRNMNTEAFF. For the CDR3, the DNA is TGTGCCAGCAGGAGAAATATGAACACTGAAGCTTTCTTT. The genes are TRBV11-2 and TRBJ1-1; the D is unclear. Trimming took 6 bases from V and 0 from J, leaving 8 bases between them. Germline V gene lookup returns CDR1 SGHAT and CDR2 FQNNGV. The CDR3 is made up of 13 amino acids.

The rearrangement uses TRBV24-1 and TRBJ1-2, with D possibly TRBD1 on 5 matching bases. The CDR3 is 16 amino acids. Deletions cut 9 bases from V and 3 bases from J, with 22 bases between. Germline lookup yields CDR1 KGHDR and CDR2 SFDVKD. In nucleotides, the CDR3 is TGTGCCACCCCCCAGACTGCGGGGCCGTCGGACTATGGCTACACCTTC. Translation: CATPQTAGPSDYGYTF.

The chain combines TRBV4-2 with TRBJ2-3, with 8 bases lining up with TRBD2. V shed 1 base and J 6 bases; nucleotides not matched to a gene: 9. CDR1 and CDR2 (germline): LGHNA, YNFKEQ. The CDR3 extends over 16 amino acids. CDR3 loop: CASSQATSGGGDTQYF. DNA for the CDR3: TGTGCCAGCAGCCAAGCTACGAGCGGGGGCGGGGATACGCAGTATTTT.

CDR3 residues: CASSLGWAADTQYF. DNA of the CDR3: TGTGCCAGCAGCTTAGGGTGGGCCGCAGATACGCAGTATTTT. The V gene is TRBV11-3, the J gene TRBJ2-3, with D unresolved. This CDR3 spans 14 amino acids. Trimming pared 1 base from V and 4 bases from J, leaving 9 bases between. The germline gives CDR1 SGHNT, CDR2 YENEEA. Using reference TRBV11-3 and TRBJ2-3 for the parts outside the CDR3, the full variable domain is EAGVVQSPRYKIIEKKQPVAFWCNPISGHNTLYWYLQNLGQGPELLIRYENEEAVDDSQLPKDRFSAERLKGVDSTLKIQPAELGDSAVYLCASSLGWAADTQYFGPGTRLTVL.